These 17 T cell receptor beta chains originate from one sample sequenced in a study of cytomegalovirus exposure and HLA in healthy donors. The primer mix had 60 Vbeta and 13 Jbeta primers. Generated by immunoSEQ multiplex PCR, the TCRdb table keeps only in-frame clones and is missing some. The sample includes 110,000 to 150,000 clones, 77% of them seen just once. The sequenced sample consisted of PBMCs. The receptors shown here come from a female donor in good health and CMV-seronegative.

The genes are TRBV19 and TRBJ2-5; a weak D match, TRBD1 (5 bases). With 4 bases removed from V and 2 bases from J, the gap between germline ends came to 11 bases. Germline V gene lookup returns CDR1 LNHDA and CDR2 SQIVND (reference sequence). The CDR3 consists of 14 residues. CDR3 region: CASSTTEIQETQYF. The CDR3 region has the DNA TGTGCCAGTAGTACGACAGAAATACAAGAGACCCAGTACTTC.

The chain links TRBV28 to TRBJ1-2; D gene uncertain. Per germline, CDR1 MDHEN and CDR2 SYDVKM. The CDR3 consists of 13 residues. Trimming shortened V by 3 bases and J by 4 bases, and 9 bases separated the two germline ends. The CDR3 spells CASSFPEAYGYTF. CDR3 sequence (DNA): TGTGCCAGCAGTTTTCCGGAGGCCTATGGCTACACCTTC.

This chain joins TRBV14 and TRBJ1-1; possibly TRBD1 for D (6 bases). V was cut by 3 bases and J by 5 bases, with 13 bases left in between. The CDR3 totals 14 residues. Germline CDR1 is SGHDN and CDR2 is FVKESK. The DNA of the CDR3 is TGTGCCAGCAGCCAGCAAACAGGGTGGACTGAAGCTTTCTTT. Amino acid sequence: CASSQQTGWTEAFF.

This chain joins TRBV4-1 and TRBJ1-2, with 10 bases lining up with TRBD1. With V trimmed by 2 bases and J by 13 bases, 10 bases remained unmatched. CDR1 is MGHRA, CDR2 YSYEKL, per germline. CDR3 size: 14 residues. CDR3 sequence (DNA): TGCGCCAGCAGCCAACCACCGGGACAGGGGTCAAGCACCTTC. This codes for CASSQPPGQGSSTF.

The V call is TRBV7-2, the J call TRBJ2-2; 9 bases are shared with TRBD1. The CDR3 totals 15 residues. Losses at the gene ends were 5 bases for V and 4 bases for J; bases not matched to a gene: 5. CDR1 is SGHTA and CDR2 is FQGNSA in the germline V gene. This CDR3 is CASSNRGPSTGELFF. For the CDR3, the DNA is TGTGCCAGCAGCAACAGGGGGCCTTCCACCGGGGAGCTGTTTTTT.

This clone was detected only once. This sample includes further DNA sequences coding for the same CDR3. The rearrangement links TRBV5-1 to TRBJ1-3, with TRBD1 identical over 9 bases. This CDR3 spans 15 amino acids. J gave up 4 bases and V 3 bases, and 5 bases lay outside the gene matches. CDR1 is SGHRS and CDR2 is YFSETQ in the germline V gene. In DNA, the CDR3 is TGCGCCAGCAGCTCTTCCGGGACAGGGGGAAACACCATATATTTT. It specifies CASSSSGTGGNTIYF. Combining the CDR3 with reference TRBV5-1 and TRBJ1-3 gives the whole variable domain KAGVTQTPRYLIKTRGQQVTLSCSPISGHRSVSWYQQTPGQGLQFLFEYFSETQRNKGNFPGRFSGRQFSNSRSEMNVSTLELGDSALYLCASSSSGTGGNTIYFGEGSWLTVV.

The chain carries TRBV9 and TRBJ2-3; 14 positions match TRBD2. The CDR3 consists of 17 residues. The V segment lost 3 bases and the J segment 3 bases; nucleotides outside the gene matches: 6. From germline, CDR1 is SGDLS and CDR2 YYNGEE. As DNA, the CDR3 is TGTGCCAGCAGCGCTAGGACTAGCGGGAGGAGTACAGATACGCAGTATTTT. It codes for CASSARTSGRSTDTQYF.

The rearrangement links TRBV18 to TRBJ2-1, with 9 bases that match TRBD1. Germline V CDR1 and CDR2: KGHSH, LQKENI. V dropped 6 bases and J dropped 6; count of bases not matched to a gene: 6. The CDR3 is made up of 14 amino acids. The CDR3 here is CASSTTTGGNEQFF. Here the CDR3 DNA reads TGTGCCAGCTCCACCACGACAGGGGGCAATGAGCAGTTCTTC.

The chain recombines TRBV9 with TRBJ1-1; 10 nucleotides line up with TRBD1. Germline V CDR1 and CDR2: SGDLS, YYNGEE. The CDR3 has 17 residues. V shed 0 bases and J 3 bases; nucleotides not matched to a gene: 8. This CDR3 is CASSVALSGTGDTEAFF. CDR3 DNA: TGTGCCAGCAGCGTAGCACTATCCGGGACAGGGGACACTGAAGCTTTCTTT.

The rearrangement uses TRBV20-1 and TRBJ2-7, with D perhaps TRBD2 (5 bases). Trimming left V 3 bases short and J 5 bases short, with 8 bases between. This CDR3 has 11 amino acids. Germline CDR1 DFQATT, CDR2 SNEGSKA (reference sequence). The CDR3 loop reads CSARAGHEQYF. CDR3 nucleotides: TGCAGTGCTAGGGCGGGCCACGAGCAGTACTTC.

The CDR3 spells CASSVARDRSSNYGYTF. CDR3 nucleotide sequence: TGTGCCAGCAGCGTAGCCCGGGACAGGAGTTCTAACTATGGCTACACCTTC. The chain combines TRBV9 with TRBJ1-2; TRBD1 agrees at 8 bases. CDR3 length: 17 amino acids. Germline V lookup: CDR1 SGDLS, CDR2 YYNGEE. Trimming removed 0 bases from V and 0 bases from J; junction bases left unmatched: 7.

The chain couples TRBV9 to TRBJ2-1; TRBD2 is a possible D gene (6 bases). The CDR3 covers 15 residues. From germline, CDR1 is SGDLS and CDR2 YYNGEE. V lost 4 bases and J 7 bases, leaving 18 bases between the germline ends. The DNA for the CDR3 is TGTGCCAGCAGCCTAACCGGGTCGGCGGGGAATGAGCAGTTCTTC. The encoded protein is CASSLTGSAGNEQFF.

This sequence joins TRBV6-1 and TRBJ2-7; D not resolved. Germline loops: CDR1 MNHNS, CDR2 SASEGT. CDR3 length: 11 residues. V was clipped by 8 bases and J by 1 base, with 6 bases between them. For the CDR3, the DNA is TGTGCCAGCGATAGATCCTACGAGCAGTACTTC. This translates into CASDRSYEQYF.

The chain is built from TRBV7-6 and TRBJ1-3; the match to TRBD1 covers 7 bases. CDR1 is SGHVS, CDR2 FNYEAQ, per germline. Germline trimming cut 0 bases from V and 3 bases from J; bases unmatched to any gene: 5. CDR3 size: 16 residues. DNA of the CDR3: TGTGCCAGCAGCTTAGCGCGGGGACAGCTTGGAAACACCATATATTTT. It specifies CASSLARGQLGNTIYF.

The rearrangement joins TRBV27 to TRBJ1-6; possible D gene TRBD1, 5 bases. Germline CDR1 reads MNHEY; CDR2 reads SMNVEV (reference sequence). The CDR3 contains 16 residues. V was shortened by 7 bases and J by 7 bases, with 20 bases between the two germline ends. In nucleotides, the CDR3 is TGTGCCAGCACCTTTACCCCAGACAGACCGAATTCACCCCTCCACTTT. Amino acids: CASTFTPDRPNSPLHF.

The rearrangement joins TRBV14 to TRBJ2-5; TRBD1 aligns across 7 bases. This CDR3 is built from 16 residues. With V trimmed by 8 bases and J by 5 bases, 17 bases remained unmatched. In germline, CDR1 is SGHDN, CDR2 FVKESK. The DNA of the CDR3 is TGTGCCAGCTCCCCTGTGCACAGGGGATTAGGGGAGACCCAGTACTTC. Amino acids: CASSPVHRGLGETQYF.

The V call is TRBV19, the J call TRBJ1-5, with no clear D. Germline CDR1 LNHDA, CDR2 SQIVND (reference sequence). The CDR3 is 13 amino acids. V was shortened by 3 bases and J by 11 bases, with 14 bases between the two germline ends. The CDR3 loop is CASSIPGPEAQHF. The CDR3 coding sequence is TGTGCCAGTAGTATTCCCGGCCCCGAGGCCCAGCATTTT.